This T cell receptor (beta chain) was sequenced during a study of Ad26.COV2.S vaccination and SARS-CoV-2 variants. Study observations and caveats: Vaccinees and placebo recipients showed similar non-spike TCR breadth.

Assay used: immunoSEQ multiplex PCR; TCRdb lists only in-frame clones, some missing. This table holds about 350,000 clones, 92% found once. Of note for this clone: Its target is unknown.

CDR3 size: 12 residues. Germline V gene lookup returns CDR1 LNHDA and CDR2 SQIVND (reference sequence). The ends were cut back, 1 base at V and 3 bases at J, with 4 bases in the middle. The sequencing here drew on peripheral blood, taken after recovery from COVID-19. J is TRBJ2-7 and V is TRBV19; D call uncertain. The TCR was taken from a human donor who had recovered from COVID-19. The DNA for the CDR3 is TGTGCCAGTAGTATAGGGGGCTACGAGCAGTACTTC. This sequence encodes CASSIGGYEQYF.